A selection of T cell receptor beta chains follows, all from one sample in a study of radiation and T cells in renal cell carcinoma. Only in-frame clones appear in the TCRdb table, and some are missing; sequencing was by immunoSEQ multiplex PCR. The sample includes more than 120,000 clones, approximately 86% of them seen just once. The specimen was blood, collected from a patient whose treatment included radiotherapy and nephrectomy. The receptor source for this set is a woman in her forties or fifties with renal cell carcinoma. CDR3s include the opening cysteine and the closing phenylalanine or tryptophan. D genes are given only for firm matches. Size values are once, few and many counts, or a class for expanded clones, and some rows have none.

d_call	j_call	clone_size	v_call	cdr3_nt	cdr3_aa
NA	TRBJ2-3	NA	TRBV9	TGTGCCAGCAGCACCGGCCTCCACACAGATACGCAGTATTTT	CASSTGLHTDTQYF
TRBD1	TRBJ1-5	NA	TRBV2	TGTGCCAGCAGTGTGAATTGGGGACAGCGAGAACAGCCCCAGCATTTT	CASSVNWGQREQPQHF
NA	TRBJ2-7	NA	TRBV15	TGTGCCACCAGCGCCAGAGGACAGAATTCCTACGAGCAGTACTTC	CATSARGQNSYEQYF
NA	TRBJ1-5	NA	TRBV6-4	TGTGCCAGCTTGGGGGGGGGCTCTAGCAATCAGCCCCAGCATTTT	CASLGGGSSNQPQHF
NA	TRBJ1-2	NA	TRBV5-4	TGTGCCAGCAGCGCGGACGGTAACTATGGCTACACCTTC	CASSADGNYGYTF
NA	TRBJ2-2	NA	TRBV2	TGTGCCAGCAGTGAAAGGGTTGGTCGCACCGGGGAGCTGTTTTTT	CASSERVGRTGELFF
NA	TRBJ2-7	once	TRBV6-5	TGTGCCAGCAGCAGGGACGGCGCGAATGCCTACGAGCAGTACTTC	CASSRDGANAYEQYF
NA	TRBJ1-6	NA	TRBV2	TGTGCCAGCAGTGAAAATTTGCCAGGAACATCTTCACCCCTCCACTTT	CASSENLPGTSSPLHF
NA	TRBJ1-1	NA	TRBV10-3	TGTGCCATCAGTCCCGGGATACCGAACACTGAAGCTTTCTTT	CAISPGIPNTEAFF
NA	TRBJ2-5	NA	TRBV28	TGTGCCAGCACCCCTACCGAGGAGGGGATGGTAGAGACCCAGTACTTC	CASTPTEEGMVETQYF
NA	TRBJ2-1	once	TRBV4-2	TGTGCCAGCAGCCACCAGGAGGCTGTTGGCGGCGGTTACAATGAGCAGTTCTTC	CASSHQEAVGGGYNEQFF
NA	TRBJ1-1	NA	TRBV10-3	TGTGCCATCAGCCAGGGGAGCATTCCTGAAGCTTTCTTT	CAISQGSIPEAFF
NA	TRBJ1-5	NA	TRBV4-1	TGCGCCAGCAGCCAAGAAGGATATAGCAATCAGCCCCAGCATTTT	CASSQEGYSNQPQHF
NA	TRBJ2-1	once	TRBV19	TGTGCCAGTAGTATAGCGACCTCGGAGGGTGAGCAGTTCTTC	CASSIATSEGEQFF
TRBD1	TRBJ2-7	NA	TRBV2	TGTGCCAGCAGTGAACGGACAGGGGTTGGGTACGAGCAGTACTTC	CASSERTGVGYEQYF
NA	TRBJ1-1	NA	TRBV6-5	TGTGCCAGCAGATTAAACACTGAAGCTTTCTTT	CASRLNTEAFF
NA	TRBJ2-4	NA	TRBV4-3	TGCGCCAGCAGCCAGACGGGGCGAAACATTCAGTACTTC	CASSQTGRNIQYF
TRBD2	TRBJ2-7	NA	TRBV7-8	TGTGCCAGCAGCTTGGGGGGGCCTAGCGGGACCTACGAGCAGTACTTC	CASSLGGPSGTYEQYF
NA	TRBJ2-4	NA	TRBV9	TGTGCCAGCAGCCCGGCAGGGAGAAACATTCAGTACTTC	CASSPAGRNIQYF
NA	TRBJ2-3	NA	TRBV7-9	TGTGCCAGCAGCGCACAGGGTTTCACAGATACGCAGTATTTT	CASSAQGFTDTQYF
TRBD1	TRBJ1-4	NA	TRBV13	TGTGCCAGCGGACAGGGTGGGGATGAAAAACTGTTTTTT	CASGQGGDEKLFF
TRBD2	TRBJ2-5	NA	TRBV7-3	TGTGCCAGCAGCTTAACGCCCTCGGGACTAGCGGTGGGCGGGGTCCAGTACTTC	CASSLTPSGLAVGGVQYF
NA	TRBJ1-5	NA	TRBV4-3	TGCGCCAGCAGCCAAGATGTGGGGAATCAGCCCCAGCATTTT	CASSQDVGNQPQHF
NA	TRBJ1-6	NA	TRBV4-1	TGCGCCAGCAGCCAAGATACGGGAGGAACCCTCCACTTT	CASSQDTGGTLHF
NA	TRBJ1-1	NA	TRBV5-1	TGCGCCAGCAGCCAGCGCGACACCAAATCGAACACTGAAGCTTTCTTT	CASSQRDTKSNTEAFF
NA	TRBJ1-1	once	TRBV28	TGTGCCAGCACCCGTTCGGCGGTGCACGTCGCTTTCTTT	CASTRSAVHVAFF